This T cell receptor (beta chain) was captured by sequencing in a study of Tregs in tolerant kidney transplant recipients (dated by TCRdb to the late 2010s). A note on the overall study: TCRbeta sequencing was used in the study to identify donor-specific regulatory T cells before combined kidney and bone marrow transplantation, and the identified cells were then tracked after transplant. In a few healthy controls, several methods of expanding Tregs specific for an allogeneic donor were compared by TCRbeta repertoire sequencing.

Genomic DNA was extracted from sorted cells with the QIAGEN DNeasy Blood and Tissue Kit for TCRbeta CDR3 sequencing. Through immunoSEQ, high-throughput TCRbeta CDR3 sequencing was done commercially, including PCR amplification with internal controls and bias correction. As for the authors' bioinformatics: Unique productive TCRbeta sequences were defined by CDR3 nucleotide sequence where primers matched, and otherwise by CDR3 amino acid sequence together with Vbeta and Jbeta genes. Sorting error was corrected by removing sequences shared between sorted populations at a frequency ratio of 2:1 or less, and the remaining shared sequences were assigned to the higher population. A sequence was defined as donor-reactive if the sequence was expanded at least 5-fold in CFSE-low cells compared with unstimulated cells and had a frequency of at least 0.01% in CFSE-low cells. Jensen-Shannon divergence, calculated on the top 100 TCRbeta sequences ranked by frequency, was used to quantify repertoire divergence. For any sample with multiple sequencing runs, sorting error was corrected in each run separately before the runs were pooled. In its TCRdb copy, this immuneACCESS table keeps in-frame sequences only and misses some clones. Where compared with another copy, unresolved V genes explain less than half of these, and the others have no known cause. V and J calls and clone size are those listed in that table; D and trimming were worked out from the DNA. The sample table records about 240,000 clones; 65% to 85% of these occur just once. Of the sample, about 0.58% falls within the top ten clones.

The cysteine opens and the phenylalanine closes a CDR3 of 12 amino acids. Of the read, only the CDR3 DNA is kept; its 36 bases are in frame from base 1. The V end loses 1 base and the J end loses 4 bases, and a stretch of 4 bases separates them. The germline V gene sets CDR1 to KGHSH and CDR2 to LQKENI. What the study reported, not specific to this receptor: Biological reproducibility was not examined directly, but technical replication error appeared to be minimal. The study was limited by small patient numbers, and the findings need validation in larger populations and under other immunosuppression protocols. Expanding Tregs with activated donor B cells appeared to identify the most biologically relevant and donor-specific TCRbeta repertoire.

Thawed PBMCs were FACS-sorted into unstimulated Tregs (CD4+CD25+CD127-), CD4+ non-Tregs (CD4+CD25-), CD4 cells and CD8 cells. Healthy control blood was obtained either as purchased buffy coats or from healthy volunteers. Healthy control blood was processed by Ficoll density gradient to PBMCs and cryopreserved; patient PBMCs were collected before and after transplant. Details on this clone: It lacks a known antigen. No clone much larger than this one lies a single base away; base qualities are absent.

The receptor's source is a human donor in good health. The sample consisted of CD4+ T cells from blood. The sequence joins TRBV18 to TRBJ1-1; the D gene cannot be resolved reliably. The CDR3 in this case is CASSPRLTEAFF. The sequence in DNA is TGTGCCAGCTCACCACGGCTCACTGAAGCTTTCTTT.